This T cell receptor beta chain emerged from a study of shared T cell receptors in the human thymus. Looked up from germline, CDR1 is SGHVS and CDR2 is FQNEAQ. The length of the CDR3 is 14 residues. V lost 2 bases to trimming and J lost 3 bases, with 11 bases between them. The assay was immunoSEQ multiplex PCR, and TCRdb's table has in-frame clones only and misses some. The sample shows about 660,000 clones, roughly 90% of them seen only once. In this sample, this clone turned up once. These data also featured in a second study, about human thymus T cells. Per that paper: Resections removed during corrective heart surgery provided the thymus tissue used. Use of V and J genes seemed skewed within the thymic and blood repertoires. As related research reported, thymic repertoires overlapped highly among unrelated individuals.

Sequenced sample: thymocytes. The V gene is TRBV7-8, the J gene TRBJ2-7, with a possible D match to TRBD2 (5 bases). This sequence originates from a boy under two years old with a congenital heart defect. CDR3 residues: CASSLSHAGYEQYF. In DNA form, the CDR3 reads TGTGCCAGCAGCTTAAGCCACGCGGGCTACGAGCAGTACTTC.